This T cell receptor beta chain was found in a study of cytomegalovirus exposure and HLA in healthy donors. Deletions cut 5 bases from V and 7 bases from J, with 12 bases between. The CDR3 sequence is 13 residues long. Germline loops: CDR1 SGHNT, CDR2 YENEEA. General study points: Immune exposure data for these donors was limited to CMV serostatus. Later analysis showed TCR association rates varying by HLA locus, highest for DRB1 and lowest for HLA-C. Rarity marked most TCR sequences, yet some public TCRs occurred in many donors.

A remark on this clone: Its antigen is unidentified.

This PCR relied on a set of 60 Vbeta primers and 13 Jbeta primers. TCRdb's copy holds only in-frame clones and misses some; the assay was immunoSEQ multiplex PCR. Altogether about 160,000 clones are present, 68% being singletons, with the ten largest covering roughly 2.7%. The specimen sequenced was PBMCs. The rearrangement links TRBV11-3 to TRBJ2-1; D is ambiguous. The TCR was taken from a woman aged 40-49 years in good health and CMV-seropositive. The CDR3 DNA sequence: TGTGCCAGCAGCCCTCCTGGAGAAAATGAGCAGTTCTTC. It encodes CASSPPGENEQFF. The full variable domain, completed using reference TRBV11-3 and TRBJ2-1, is EAGVVQSPRYKIIEKKQPVAFWCNPISGHNTLYWYLQNLGQGPELLIRYENEEAVDDSQLPKDRFSAERLKGVDSTLKIQPAELGDSAVYLCASSPPGENEQFFGPGTRLTVL.